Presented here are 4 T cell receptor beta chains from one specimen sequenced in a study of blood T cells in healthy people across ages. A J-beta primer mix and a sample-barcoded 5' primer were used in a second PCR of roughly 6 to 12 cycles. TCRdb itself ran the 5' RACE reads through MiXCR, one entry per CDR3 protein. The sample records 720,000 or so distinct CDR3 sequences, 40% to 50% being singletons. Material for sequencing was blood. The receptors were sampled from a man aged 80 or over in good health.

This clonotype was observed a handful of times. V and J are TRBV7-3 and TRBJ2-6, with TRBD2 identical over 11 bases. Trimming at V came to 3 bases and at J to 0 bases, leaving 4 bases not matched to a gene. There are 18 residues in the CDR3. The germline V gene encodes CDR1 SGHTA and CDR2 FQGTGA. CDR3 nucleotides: TGTGCCAGCAGCTTGGGACTAGCGGACTACTCTGGGGCCAACGTCCTGACTTTC. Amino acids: CASSLGLADYSGANVLTF. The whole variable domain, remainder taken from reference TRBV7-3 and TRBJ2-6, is GAGVSQTPSNKVTEKGKYVELRCDPISGHTALYWYRQSLGQGPEFLIYFQGTGAADDSGLPNDRFFAVRPEGSVSTLKIQRTERGDSAVYLCASSLGLADYSGANVLTFGAGSRLTVL.

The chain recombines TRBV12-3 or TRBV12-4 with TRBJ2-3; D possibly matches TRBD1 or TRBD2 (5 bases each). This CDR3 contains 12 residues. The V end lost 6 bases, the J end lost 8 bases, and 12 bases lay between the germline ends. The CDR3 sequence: CASRQGTTTQYF. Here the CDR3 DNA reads TGTGCCAGCAGGCAAGGGACGACTACGCAGTATTTT.

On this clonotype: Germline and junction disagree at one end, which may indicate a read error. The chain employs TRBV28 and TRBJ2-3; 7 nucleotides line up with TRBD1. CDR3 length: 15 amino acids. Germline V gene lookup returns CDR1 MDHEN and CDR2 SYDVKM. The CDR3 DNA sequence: TGTGCCAGCAGTTCGCGCCTAGGTGGGACAGATGCGCAGTATTTT. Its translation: CASSSRLGGTDAQYF. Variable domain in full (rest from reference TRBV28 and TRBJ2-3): DVKVTQSSRYLVKRTGEKVFLECVQDMDHENMFWYRQDPGLGLRLIYFSYDVKMKEKGDIPEGYSVSREKKERFSLILESASTNQTSMYLCASSSRLGGTDAQYFGPGTRLTVL.

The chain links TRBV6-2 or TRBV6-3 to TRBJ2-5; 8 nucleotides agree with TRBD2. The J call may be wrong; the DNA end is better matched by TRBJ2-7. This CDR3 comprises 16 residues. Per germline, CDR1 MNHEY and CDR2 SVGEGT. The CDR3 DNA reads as TGTGCCAGCAGTTACTATATGGTAGCGGGAAGTTACGAGCAGTACTTC. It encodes CASSYYMVAGSYEQYF.